Sequencing of this TCR beta chain was carried out in a study of cytomegalovirus exposure and HLA in healthy donors. 13 Jbeta primers and 60 Vbeta primers were used for the PCR. TCRdb's table, derived via immunoSEQ multiplex PCR, lists solely in-frame clones and lacks some. The sample lists some 200,000 clones, approximately 88% occurring once. Trimming took 6 bases from V and 5 from J, leaving 17 bases between them. There are 14 residues in the CDR3. Germline CDR1 reads SQVTM; CDR2 reads ANQGSEA. The clonotype comes from a boy aged 2 to 9 in good health and CMV-seronegative. The genes are TRBV29-1 and TRBJ1-5; a weak D match, TRBD1 (6 bases). Sequenced material: PBMCs. The CDR3 protein is CSVPGEGGDQPQHF. CDR3 bases: TGCAGCGTCCCAGGGGAGGGTGGTGATCAGCCCCAGCATTTT.